The rows below give T cell receptor beta chains drawn from one sample of a study of T cell responses to AZD1222 COVID-19 vaccine. Measured with immunoSEQ multiplex PCR; TCRdb has only the in-frame clones, and not every one. Of 95,000 to 150,000 clones listed, 80% to 90% are singletons. Sequenced here: peripheral blood, sampled on day 0 of AZD1222 vaccination. The receptor source for this set is an adult in good health. CDR3s include the opening cysteine and the closing phenylalanine or tryptophan. The D gene is left open where the match is weak. Where a row states a size, it is once, few, many or the class of an expanded clone; other rows omit it.

>TRBJ1-2|TRBV12-3/TRBV12-4|NA|NA
CASSLGGVAGYTF
TGTGCCAGCAGTTTGGGGGGGGTAGCGGGCTACACCTTC
>TRBJ1-4|TRBV27|NA|NA
CASSPPDVANEKLFF
TGTGCCAGCAGCCCCCCGGATGTGGCTAATGAAAAACTGTTTTTT
>TRBJ2-7|TRBV7-8|NA|TRBD2
CASSLGTSGGYEQYF
TGTGCCAGCAGCTTAGGTACTAGCGGGGGTTACGAGCAGTACTTC
>TRBJ2-1|TRBV3-1/TRBV3-2|NA|NA
CASSQVAAYNEQFF
TGTGCCAGCAGCCAAGTAGCGGCCTACAATGAGCAGTTCTTC
>TRBJ1-3|TRBV9|NA|TRBD1
CASSVGQGAGNTIYF
TGTGCCAGCAGCGTGGGCCAGGGGGCCGGAAACACCATATATTTT
>TRBJ2-3|TRBV9|NA|NA
CASSPNLGTQYF
TGTGCCAGCAGCCCCAACCTTGGTACGCAGTATTTT
>TRBJ2-7|TRBV11-3|NA|TRBD1
CASSSWGRGREQYF
TGTGCCAGCAGCTCCTGGGGCAGGGGGCGTGAGCAGTACTTC
>TRBJ1-6|TRBV28|once|TRBD1
CASSLGTGGAGGSPLHF
TGTGCCAGCAGTTTAGGGACAGGGGGCGCGGGGGGTTCACCCCTCCACTTT
>TRBJ2-7|TRBV18|NA|NA
CASSTLRQSFTYEQYF
TGTGCCAGCTCAACGCTTCGACAGTCCTTTACCTACGAGCAGTACTTC
>TRBJ1-2|TRBV7-2|NA|NA
CASALTSVGYGYTF
TGTGCCAGCGCCCTGACCTCCGTTGGATATGGCTACACCTTC
>TRBJ1-2|TRBV5-5|NA|NA
CASGRLVGYTF
TGTGCCAGCGGAAGACTAGTGGGCTACACCTTC
>TRBJ2-5|TRBV10-3|once|NA
CAISESEVETQYF
TGTGCCATCAGTGAGTCGGAGGTTGAGACCCAGTACTTC
>TRBJ2-2|TRBV10-3|NA|NA
CAISETVGGAGELFF
TGTGCCATCAGTGAGACGGTGGGGGGTGCCGGGGAGCTGTTTTTT
>TRBJ1-4|TRBV4-3|NA|NA
CASSPEALRKEKLFF
TGCGCCAGCAGCCCAGAAGCCCTTCGTAAGGAAAAACTGTTTTTT
>TRBJ1-1|TRBV7-2|NA|TRBD1
CASSPRQGAVTEAFF
TGTGCCAGCAGCCCCAGACAGGGGGCGGTCACTGAAGCTTTCTTT
>TRBJ2-7|TRBV19|NA|TRBD1
CASSIAETGAREQYF
TGTGCCAGTAGTATAGCAGAGACAGGGGCTCGCGAGCAGTACTTC
>TRBJ2-4|TRBV28|once|NA
CASSLNWDGIQYF
TGTGCCAGCAGTTTAAATTGGGACGGCATTCAGTACTTC
>TRBJ1-2|TRBV28|NA|NA
CASSYRDGAIGVYGYTF
TGTGCCAGCAGTTATCGGGATGGGGCGATAGGAGTTTATGGCTACACCTTC
>TRBJ1-3|TRBV4-2|once|NA
CASSQPTANTIYF
TGTGCCAGCAGCCAGCCTACAGCAAACACCATATATTTT
>TRBJ2-5|TRBV3-1/TRBV3-2|NA|NA
CASSQSVAELETQYF
TGTGCCAGCAGCCAATCCGTTGCGGAGCTAGAGACCCAGTACTTC
>TRBJ1-5|TRBV6-2/TRBV6-3|NA|NA
CASSYDRPNQPQHF
TGTGCCAGCAGTTACGACAGGCCCAATCAGCCCCAGCATTTT
>TRBJ1-5|TRBV19|NA|NA
CASSIGRVGQPQHF
TGTGCCAGTAGTATAGGGAGGGTAGGGCAGCCCCAGCATTTT